The 27 T cell receptor beta chains below come from one sample, sequenced in a study of CD8 T cells in ankylosing spondylitis. TCRdb independently ran MiXCR on the 5' RACE reads; one entry per CDR3 protein. In the table there are more than 150,000 distinct CDR3 sequences, over 10% of which are singletons. Specimen: blood, either unsorted or a sorted T cell fraction (not recorded which). These receptors all stem from a male donor with ankylosing spondylitis or in good health (not recorded which).

The V and J genes are TRBV5-1 and TRBJ2-1; possibly TRBD2 for D (6 bases). With 0 bases removed from V and 0 bases from J, the gap between germline ends came to 7 bases. This CDR3 is built from 15 residues. Germline V gene data show CDR1 as SGHRS and CDR2 as YFSETQ. The CDR3 nucleotides read TGCGCCAGCAGCTTGGGCGGGAACTCCTACAATGAGCAGTTCTTC. This gives the protein CASSLGGNSYNEQFF. The full variable domain, in which reference TRBV5-1 and TRBJ2-1 provide the parts outside the CDR3, is KAGVTQTPRYLIKTRGQQVTLSCSPISGHRSVSWYQQTPGQGLQFLFEYFSETQRNKGNFPGRFSGRQFSNSRSEMNVSTLELGDSALYLCASSLGGNSYNEQFFGPGTRLTVL.

This clonotype was counted between two and nine times. The chain combines TRBV20-1 with TRBJ1-2; D perhaps matches TRBD1 (6 bases). Deletions cut 6 bases from V and 2 bases from J, with 16 bases between. CDR1 is DFQATT, CDR2 SNEGSKA, per germline (reference sequence). CDR3 length equals 14 residues. DNA of the CDR3: TGCAGTGCCAGGGCCGGAGACAGGAACTATGGCTACACCTTC. The encoded protein is CSARAGDRNYGYTF.

This clonotype was detected only a few times. The V gene is TRBV7-9, the J gene TRBJ2-5, with 8 nucleotides matching TRBD1. Germline loops: CDR1 SEHNR, CDR2 FQNEAQ (reference sequence). V was clipped by 7 bases and J by 5 bases; unmatched bases: 0. This CDR3 spans 11 amino acids. The CDR3 sequence is CASNRGETQYF. The CDR3 DNA reads TGTGCCAGCAACAGGGGGGAGACCCAGTACTTC.

This clonotype has just a few counts. Here the CDR3 DNA reads TGTGCCAGCAGCGTCAGCGAAGGGTCGGCTGAGCAGTTCTTC. It is translated as CASSVSEGSAEQFF. The chain couples TRBV9 to TRBJ2-1; no clear D gene. The CDR3 totals 14 residues. Trimming left V 2 bases short and J 9 bases short, with 15 bases between. Per the germline V gene, CDR1 is SGDLS and CDR2 is YYNGEE.

In nucleotides, the CDR3 is TGTGCCAGCAGTTACTCCCTGGTCTTGGGCGGGGAGCTGTTTTTT. Protein: CASSYSLVLGGELFF. The rearrangement uses TRBV6-5 and TRBJ2-2, with D unclear. The CDR3 consists of 15 residues. Germline CDR1 and CDR2: MNHEY and SVGAGI. V was clipped by 0 bases and J by 7 bases, with 12 bases between them.

The chain is built from TRBV11-2 and TRBJ2-1, with 10 bases that match TRBD2. Germline V lookup: CDR1 SGHAT, CDR2 FQNNGV. The CDR3 contains 14 residues. J lost 8 bases, V lost 6 bases, and 7 bases had no gene match. The CDR3 sequence is CASRTTSGRHEQFF. CDR3 nucleotide sequence: TGTGCCAGCAGAACGACTAGCGGGCGACATGAGCAGTTCTTC.

At least ten counts were recorded for this clonotype. The gene calls are TRBV29-1 and TRBJ2-1; 7 nucleotides line up with TRBD2. This CDR3 is built from 12 residues. After removal of 4 bases from V and 9 bases from J, the junction contained 6 bases not matched to a gene. CDR1 SQVTM and CDR2 ANQGSEA come from the germline V gene. Here the CDR3 DNA reads TGCAGCGTTGGTGGACTAGAGGGTGAGCAGTTCTTC. It codes for CSVGGLEGEQFF.

This chain uses TRBV5-1 with TRBJ2-5; 7 positions match TRBD2. CDR1 and CDR2 (germline): SGHRS, YFSETQ. This CDR3 is 16 amino acids long. V lost 2 bases to trimming and J lost 7 bases; unmatched junction nucleotides: 14. DNA of the CDR3: TGCGCCAGCAGCTTAAGCGGCCGGGACTGGGAGGGGACCCAGTACTTC. It specifies CASSLSGRDWEGTQYF.

In its sample, this clonotype was seen many times. The J gene is TRBJ1-2, the V gene TRBV11-2; D remains unclear. The CDR3 runs 11 residues. Per the germline V gene, CDR1 is SGHAT and CDR2 is FQNNGV. V was trimmed by 10 bases and J by 4 bases, leaving 10 bases between them. CDR3 sequence (DNA): TGTGCCATTAGTAGGGTCTATGGCTACACCTTC. It yields the protein CAISRVYGYTF.

This clonotype was seen only a few times. The rearrangement links TRBV7-7 to TRBJ2-2; TRBD2 agrees at 7 bases. Trimming at V came to 4 bases and at J to 4 bases, leaving 6 bases not matched to a gene. Germline V lookup: CDR1 SSHAT, CDR2 FNYEAQ (reference sequence). The CDR3 has 15 amino acids. CDR3 residues: CASSYERGATGELFF. The CDR3 DNA reads as TGTGCCAGCAGCTACGAGCGGGGAGCCACCGGGGAGCTGTTTTTT.

This clonotype was counted a few times. The chain joins TRBV6-1 to TRBJ2-7; D is unresolved. The CDR3 covers 12 residues. V was clipped by 6 bases and J by 4 bases, with 10 bases between them. From germline, CDR1 is MNHNS and CDR2 SASEGT. The CDR3 region is CASRGITYEQYF. The CDR3 DNA is TGTGCCAGCAGGGGGATCACTTACGAGCAGTACTTC.

There are many counts of this clonotype. The rearrangement joins TRBV5-1 to TRBJ2-7; no firm D call. The CDR3 length is 14 residues. The V and J ends lost 4 bases and 6 bases respectively, with 17 bases between them. CDR1 and CDR2 from the germline V gene are SGHRS and YFSETQ. CDR3 protein: CASSPYEETIEQYF. The CDR3 DNA sequence: TGCGCCAGCAGCCCGTACGAGGAGACAATCGAGCAGTACTTC.

This rearrangement joins TRBV23-1 to TRBJ1-5, with 12 bases fitting TRBD1. TRBV23-1 is filed as an ORF, its function uncertain. With 4 bases clipped from V and 4 bases from J, the junction kept 14 bases outside the gene matches. This CDR3 spans 19 amino acids. Written as DNA, the CDR3 is TGCGCCAGCAGTCTTTGGGACAGGGGGCTGGAGGAGAAAAATCAGCCCCAGCATTTT. Amino acid sequence: CASSLWDRGLEEKNQPQHF.

The V call is TRBV4-1, the J call TRBJ2-1; D unclear. The ends were cut back, 3 bases at V and 10 bases at J, with 10 bases in the middle. The germline V gene has CDR1 MGHRA and CDR2 YSYEKL. The CDR3 is 12 residues long. DNA for the CDR3: TGCGCCAGCAGCCACAACGGATGGGAGCAGTTCTTC. Protein sequence: CASSHNGWEQFF.

The chain uses TRBV5-1 and TRBJ2-7, with TRBD2 matching 11 bases. The germline V gene encodes CDR1 SGHRS and CDR2 YFSETQ. V shed 4 bases and J 5 bases; nucleotides not matched to a gene: 11. CDR3 length: 16 residues. For the CDR3, the DNA is TGCGCCAGCAGCCCAGATAGCGGGGGGGCCGAGGACGAGCAGTACTTC. Its protein is CASSPDSGGAEDEQYF.

This chain joins TRBV5-1 and TRBJ1-1, with a tentative D call TRBD1 (6 bases). Germline CDR1 reads SGHRS; CDR2 reads YFSETQ. V lost 3 bases to trimming and J lost 8 bases, with 8 bases between them. This CDR3 has 11 amino acids. The CDR3 loop reads CASSSGQEAFF. The CDR3, as DNA: TGCGCCAGCAGCTCCGGACAGGAAGCTTTCTTT.

The chain has TRBV5-4 and TRBJ1-5; 7 bases map to TRBD1. This CDR3 region has 14 residues. V lost 4 bases to trimming and J lost 5 bases; unmatched junction nucleotides: 6. Germline CDR1 is SGHNT and CDR2 is YYREEE (reference sequence). The CDR3 DNA follows: TGTGCCAGCAGCCCCGGAGGGGGCGATCAGCCCCAGCATTTT. It codes for CASSPGGGDQPQHF.

The chain carries TRBV5-1 and TRBJ2-1; 7 nucleotides agree with TRBD2. The V gene end was trimmed by 0 bases and the J gene end by 0 bases; junction bases not matched to a gene: 9. This CDR3 has 18 residues. Germline V gene sequence: CDR1 SGHRS, CDR2 YFSETQ. The CDR3 region is CASSLASGPIISYNEQFF. DNA for the CDR3: TGCGCCAGCAGCTTGGCTAGCGGACCCATCATCTCCTACAATGAGCAGTTCTTC.

This clonotype occurred a few times. The chain employs TRBV6-2 or TRBV6-3 and TRBJ2-1, with D unclear. Germline CDR1 and CDR2: MNHEY and SVGEGT. Trimming shortened V by 5 bases and J by 0 bases, and 11 bases separated the two germline ends. CDR3 length: 15 amino acids. The chain's CDR3 is CASSARSSSYNEQFF. The CDR3 DNA is TGTGCCAGCAGTGCGCGATCAAGCTCCTACAATGAGCAGTTCTTC.

This clonotype was observed a handful of times. This chain joins TRBV20-1 and TRBJ2-3; D may be TRBD2 (6 bases). V lost 3 bases and J 5 bases, leaving 15 bases between the germline ends. The CDR3 covers 14 residues. CDR1 DFQATT and CDR2 SNEGSKA come from the germline V gene (reference sequence). The CDR3 region is CSARGLPGIDTQYF. CDR3 nucleotide sequence: TGCAGTGCTAGGGGACTCCCCGGGATAGATACGCAGTATTTT.

The chain is built from TRBV19 and TRBJ2-7, with 7 bases that match TRBD1. This CDR3 contains 13 residues. Germline values: CDR1 LNHDA, CDR2 SQIVND (reference sequence). Germline trimming cut 4 bases from V and 4 bases from J; bases unmatched to any gene: 4. The CDR3 DNA is TGTGCCAGTAGTACACTACAGGGGTACGAGCAGTACTTC. Translation: CASSTLQGYEQYF.

This clonotype was counted once. The V gene is TRBV5-5, the J gene TRBJ2-7; 9 nucleotides match TRBD1. Trimming cost V 3 bases and J 6 bases; bases outside gene matches: 10. The germline CDR1 and CDR2 sequences are SGHKS and YYEKEE (reference sequence). This CDR3 has 15 residues. CDR3 region: CASSSPGQGLLEQYF. The CDR3 DNA reads TGTGCCAGCAGCTCGCCGGGACAGGGCCTACTCGAGCAGTACTTC.

This clonotype turned up a few times. The CDR3 is CASSLGTTQNAQYF. The CDR3 DNA follows: TGTGCCAGCAGCTTGGGGACTACTCAGAATGCGCAGTATTTT. The chain carries TRBV11-2 and TRBJ2-3, with 7 nucleotides matching TRBD2. The CDR3 length is 14 residues. With V trimmed by 3 bases and J by 10 bases, 10 bases remained unmatched. CDR1 and CDR2 (germline): SGHAT, FQNNGV.

This clonotype was recorded a few times. The rearrangement joins TRBV6-1 to TRBJ2-2; 12 positions agree with TRBD2. This CDR3 has 18 residues. V shed 6 bases and J 8 bases; nucleotides not matched to a gene: 16. In germline, CDR1 is MNHNS, CDR2 SASEGT. CDR3 bases: TGTGCCAGCAGGCCCATATCGACTAGCGGGGGCCCCCAGGGGGAGCTGTTTTTT. This codes for CASRPISTSGGPQGELFF.

The sample holds a few counts of this clonotype. The chain couples TRBV10-3 to TRBJ2-3, with TRBD2 matching over 14 bases. The CDR3 has 14 amino acids. The trim removed 10 bases at V and 4 bases at J, leaving 4 bases unmatched. In germline, CDR1 is ENHRY, CDR2 SYGVKD. CDR3 sequence reads: CATWTSGGSDTQYF. For the CDR3, the DNA is TGTGCCACCTGGACTAGCGGGGGGTCAGATACGCAGTATTTT.

The V call is TRBV7-2, the J call TRBJ2-1; 9 bases agree with TRBD2. CDR3 length: 16 amino acids. Germline trimming cut 5 bases from V and 2 bases from J; bases unmatched to any gene: 7. The germline V gene has CDR1 SGHTA and CDR2 FQGNSA. CDR3 amino acids: CASSTFLAGPYNEQFF. CDR3 sequence (DNA): TGTGCCAGCAGCACATTCCTAGCGGGGCCCTACAATGAGCAGTTCTTC. Full variable domain (missing parts from reference TRBV7-2 and TRBJ2-1): GAGVSQSPSNKVTEKGKDVELRCDPISGHTALYWYRQSLGQGLEFLIYFQGNSAPDKSGLPSDRFSAERTGGSVSTLTIQRTQQEDSAVYLCASSTFLAGPYNEQFFGPGTRLTVL.

This clonotype appeared many times. The chain has TRBV12-3 or TRBV12-4 and TRBJ1-1, with unresolved D. The CDR3 sequence is 10 residues long. Between the trimmed V and J ends, which lost 6 bases and 1 base, there was a span of 0 bases. CDR3 sequence reads: CASRNTEAFF. In nucleotides, the CDR3 is TGTGCCAGCAGGAACACTGAAGCTTTCTTT.